Below, one T cell receptor beta chain is given with its context. Which antigen it targets is not known. Within one base of it there is no much larger clone, and no base qualities were kept. The identical CDR3 is also encoded by other nucleotide sequences in the sample. Trimming costs V 6 bases and J 3 bases, and their ends lie 11 bases apart. From cysteine to phenylalanine, the CDR3 is 13 amino acids long. Here the CDR3 DNA is all that survives: 39 bases in frame from base 1. The germline V gene encodes CDR1 SGHTA and CDR2 FQGTGA. The record originates from a study of shared clonotypes between healthy human individuals (dated by TCRdb to about 2020). Study-level background: Three men and two women, aged 18 to 49 years, made up the cohort. The study deeply sequenced blood TCR repertoires of several healthy adults to estimate repertoire size and the extent of clonotype sharing between individuals. Each donor's leukapheresis produced roughly between roughly 0.85 and 9.5 billion PBMCs. For each donor, CD4 naive and CD4 memory were each given three plates, CD8 naive was given two plates, and CD8 memory was given one plate. To increase sequencing depth and limit assay-specific biases, TCR repertoire library preparation and sequencing were carried out by different laboratories using diverse techniques.

Findings and caveats that apply to the study as a whole: The genetic and exposure-history diversity represented was limited by the small number of donors. Even with the large sequencing depth, rarefaction of the sorted-subset datasets indicated that sequencing was incomplete. Compared with non-shared clonotypes, the clonotypes found in all four sorted-subset donors had higher generation probabilities. Across a handful of donors, about 5% of naive CD4, around 3.5% of naive CD8, around 2.1% of memory CD4, and about 0.4% of memory CD8 clonotypes were shared. Estimated clonotype richness was generally larger for naive than for memory subsets. Pairwise subsampling indicated that sequencing depth was expected to affect the degree of clonotype sharing among donors. Sampling was limited to blood, and TCR repertoires in tissue likely differ from TCR repertoires in blood.

The donors were healthy, HIV-negative adults who had no recently reported acute infections or vaccinations. Only Caucasian adults living in Nashville, Tennessee, USA were represented among the donors. Magnetic negative selection was used to enrich CD4+ T cells, after which naive cells were positively selected on CD45RA and the negative fraction became the memory subset. Blood was collected by leukapheresis, and PBMCs were isolated by Ficoll-Histopaque density gradient centrifugation and then cryopreserved in liquid nitrogen vapor phase. Analytical flow cytometry was used to check the purity and quantity of every magnetically sorted T cell population. Each sorted fraction had its genomic DNA isolated and then quantified by UV absorbance on a Nanodrop 2000c. Using the deep immunoSEQ assay, multiplex PCR amplified TCR CDR3 regions from genomic DNA. Extracted genomic DNA from each cell subset was spread evenly across all wells of several immunoSEQ 96-well plates, with each plate serving as a replicate. Each replicate PCR for sorted subsets received about 0.2 ug genomic DNA, equal to about 30,000 T cell genomes. The purified libraries were quantified using a Qubit 3.0 fluorometer, sized with a Bioanalyzer 2100, and then quantified again using the KAPA Library Quantification kit. A separate single-read 150-cycle Illumina NextSeq 550 flow cell was used to sequence each immunoSEQ 96-well plate. Processing in the source paper ran as follows. Because only junctional sequences without quality scores were contained in the immunoSEQ output, filtering matching that applied to full-length reads could not be performed. To assign V/J genes and CDR3, sequences were annotated against IMGT germline references using PyIR, a Python wrapper for IgBLAST v1.9. Reads with weak V/J assignments (E-value above 1e-6), missing CDR3, stop codons, out-of-frame junctions, or ambiguous translated residues were removed. V3J clonotypes were defined by identical inferred V gene, J gene, and CDR3 amino acid sequence. Percentage overlap between repertoires was calculated by dividing the number of shared unique clonotypes by the size of the smaller repertoire. Richness of each repertoire was evaluated using RTK rarefaction, the Chao1 estimator, and Recon v2.1 estimates of unobserved clonotypes. For all TCRbeta clonotypes obtained by the gDNA method from four donors, generation probabilities were computed with OLGA. The immuneACCESS repertoire file appears here via TCRdb, limited to in-frame rearrangements. These files lack a portion of the clones; in checked studies, under half of the deficit traces to unresolved V genes, and the cause of the others is not known. V, J and clone size reflect that table, while D and trimming were determined from the DNA. For this sample there are about 1.1 million clones; approximately 80% appear just once. The ten top clones hold roughly 0.55% of the sample.

The rearrangement combines TRBV7-3 with TRBJ1-1; a tentative D call is TRBD1 (6 bases match). The sequenced sample was memory CD4+ T cells from PBMCs. The cell subset or site label, as the study defines it: CD45RA-negative fraction. The clonotype was recovered from a man aged 18 to 29 in good health. Some clones in this sample may be carry-over from other donors' samples. The CDR3 is CASSAQGDTEAFF. The DNA sequence is given as TGTGCCAGCAGTGCACAGGGAGACACTGAAGCTTTCTTT.